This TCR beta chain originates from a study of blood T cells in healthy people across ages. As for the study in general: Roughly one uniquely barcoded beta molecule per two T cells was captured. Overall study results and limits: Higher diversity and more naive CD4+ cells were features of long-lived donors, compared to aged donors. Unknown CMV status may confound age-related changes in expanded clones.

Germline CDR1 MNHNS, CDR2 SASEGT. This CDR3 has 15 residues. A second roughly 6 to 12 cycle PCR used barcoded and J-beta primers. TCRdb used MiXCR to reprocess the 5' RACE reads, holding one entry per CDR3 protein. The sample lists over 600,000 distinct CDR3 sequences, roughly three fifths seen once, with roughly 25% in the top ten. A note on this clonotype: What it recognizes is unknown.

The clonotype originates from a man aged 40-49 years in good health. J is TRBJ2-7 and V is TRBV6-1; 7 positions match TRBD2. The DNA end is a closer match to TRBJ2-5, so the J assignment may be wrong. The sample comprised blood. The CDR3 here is CASSEPRQGLWTQYF. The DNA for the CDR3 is TGTGCCAGCAGTGAACCTCGGCAGGGACTATGGACCCAGTACTTC.